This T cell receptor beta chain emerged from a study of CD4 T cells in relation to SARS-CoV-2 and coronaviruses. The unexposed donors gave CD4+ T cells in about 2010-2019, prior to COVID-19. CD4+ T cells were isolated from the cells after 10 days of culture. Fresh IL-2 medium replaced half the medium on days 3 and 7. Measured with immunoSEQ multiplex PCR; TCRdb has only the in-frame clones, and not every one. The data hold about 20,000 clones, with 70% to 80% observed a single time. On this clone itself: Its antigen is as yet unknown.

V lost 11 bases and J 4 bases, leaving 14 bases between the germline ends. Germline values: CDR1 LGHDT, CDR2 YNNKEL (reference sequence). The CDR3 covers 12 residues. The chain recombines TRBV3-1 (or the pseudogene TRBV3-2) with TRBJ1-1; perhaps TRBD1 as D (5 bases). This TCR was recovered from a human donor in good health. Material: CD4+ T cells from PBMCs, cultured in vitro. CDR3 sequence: CAVGALPTEAFF. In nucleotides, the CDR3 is TGTGCCGTTGGGGCCCTACCCACTGAAGCTTTCTTT.